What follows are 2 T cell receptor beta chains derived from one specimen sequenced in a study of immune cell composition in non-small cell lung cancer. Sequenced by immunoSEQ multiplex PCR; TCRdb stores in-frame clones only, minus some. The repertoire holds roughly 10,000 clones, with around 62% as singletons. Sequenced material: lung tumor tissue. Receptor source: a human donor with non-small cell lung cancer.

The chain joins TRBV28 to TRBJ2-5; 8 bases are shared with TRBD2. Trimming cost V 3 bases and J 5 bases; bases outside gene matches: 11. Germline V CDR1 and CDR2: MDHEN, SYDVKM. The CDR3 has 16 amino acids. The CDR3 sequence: CASSLEPGGAGETQYF. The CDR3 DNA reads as TGTGCCAGCAGTTTGGAACCCGGGGGGGCCGGGGAGACCCAGTACTTC.

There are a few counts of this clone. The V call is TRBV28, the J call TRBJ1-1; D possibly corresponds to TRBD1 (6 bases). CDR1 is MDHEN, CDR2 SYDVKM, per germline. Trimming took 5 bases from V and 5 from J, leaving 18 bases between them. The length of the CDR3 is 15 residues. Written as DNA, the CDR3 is TGTGCCAGCAGTCCCCGTACACAGGGAGGGACTGAAGCTTTCTTT. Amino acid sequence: CASSPRTQGGTEAFF.